Listed below are T cell receptor beta chains from one sample, sequenced in a study of beta chain features in type 1 diabetes. Method: immunoSEQ multiplex PCR; TCRdb's copy keeps in-frame clones and lacks some. In the table there are about 160,000 clones, approximately 9.1% of which are singletons. The specimen sequenced was central memory CD4+ T cells from blood. The origin of the receptors is a woman under 30 in good health. CDR3s include the opening cysteine and the closing phenylalanine or tryptophan. The order of the fields is clone size, V gene, D gene, J gene, CDR3 protein, CDR3 DNA. The D gene is left open where the match is weak. Some rows mark clone size as missing; the rest say once, few, many or name a class of expanded clone.

NA	TRBV5-1	NA	TRBJ2-7	CASSLSGHEQYF	TGCGCCAGCAGCTTATCTGGCCACGAGCAGTACTTC
few	TRBV2	TRBD1	TRBJ2-4	CASSPYTGVFNIQYF	TGTGCCAGCAGCCCCTATACAGGGGTCTTCAACATTCAGTACTTC
NA	TRBV4-3	NA	TRBJ1-1	CASSRGSTVNTEAFF	TGCGCCAGCAGCCGGGGATCGACAGTGAACACTGAAGCTTTCTTT
NA	TRBV7-2	NA	TRBJ2-3	CASSRGGRGSADTQYF	TGTGCCAGCAGCCGAGGGGGGCGGGGGAGCGCAGATACGCAGTATTTT
few	TRBV30	NA	TRBJ1-2	CAWSVPGLPGGYTF	TGTGCCTGGAGTGTACCAGGGCTCCCTGGGGGCTACACCTTC
few	TRBV18	NA	TRBJ1-5	CASSLREGNQPQHF	TGTGCCAGCTCACTTCGGGAGGGCAATCAGCCCCAGCATTTT
NA	TRBV30	NA	TRBJ1-1	CAWSRDMNTEAFF	TGTGCCTGGAGTCGGGATATGAACACTGAAGCTTTCTTT
few	TRBV6-1	NA	TRBJ2-1	CASCRLLDNEQFF	TGTGCCAGCTGTCGACTCCTGGACAATGAGCAGTTCTTC
few	TRBV4-2	TRBD2	TRBJ2-1	CASSQALAGGPSYNEQFF	TGTGCCAGCAGCCAAGCACTAGCGGGAGGGCCCTCATACAATGAGCAGTTCTTC
few	TRBV5-1	NA	TRBJ2-7	CASSQGYEQYF	TGCGCCAGCAGCCAGGGCTACGAGCAGTACTTC
few	TRBV4-3	NA	TRBJ1-2	CASSQEATGTLNYGYTF	TGCGCCAGCAGCCAAGAGGCCACAGGGACGCTTAACTATGGCTACACCTTC
NA	TRBV6-5	TRBD2	TRBJ2-3	CASRIGGVTDTQYF	TGTGCCAGCAGGATCGGGGGGGTCACAGATACGCAGTATTTT
few	TRBV6-5	NA	TRBJ2-7	CASKRGTADSYEQYF	TGTGCCAGCAAAAGGGGGACCGCCGACTCCTACGAGCAGTACTTC
NA	TRBV6-5	NA	TRBJ2-2	CASSYSGGTGELFF	TGTGCCAGCAGTTACTCGGGGGGCACCGGGGAGCTGTTTTTT